This passage covers 15 T cell receptor beta chains from one sample sequenced in a study of T cells in Graves' hyperthyroidism and ophthalmopathy. Amplification targeted TCR beta CDR3 regions from RNA transcripts. In the first-round RT-PCR of the TCR CDR3, the HTBI primer set was used. TCRdb fed the multiplex PCR reads into MiXCR, producing one record per CDR3 protein. The sample lists fewer than 250,000 distinct CDR3 sequences, almost 25% occurring once. The specimen sequenced was blood. All receptors come from a woman aged 40 to 49 with Graves' ophthalmopathy.

This clonotype was detected ten times or more. The chain joins TRBV27 to TRBJ1-1; perhaps TRBD1 as D (5 bases). The CDR3 runs 14 residues. Looked up from germline, CDR1 is MNHEY and CDR2 is SMNVEV (reference sequence). V was shortened by 2 bases and J by 4 bases, with 11 bases between the two germline ends. CDR3 nucleotide sequence: TGTGCCAGCAGTTTACTGGGGGACCCCACTGAAGCTTTCTTT. Translated, it gives CASSLLGDPTEAFF.

The chain joins TRBV2 to TRBJ1-2; D is unresolved. V lost 0 bases to trimming and J lost 2 bases, with 10 bases between them. Germline assignment: CDR1 SNHLY and CDR2 FYNNEI. This CDR3 is built from 15 residues. Here the CDR3 DNA reads TGTGCCAGCAGTGAAGCTGGAGGACCGAACTATGGCTACACCTTC. Its protein product is CASSEAGGPNYGYTF.

This clonotype was found many times. The chain uses TRBV28 and TRBJ1-2; perhaps TRBD1 as D (5 bases). Trimming left V 5 bases short and J 8 bases short, with 9 bases between. Germline values: CDR1 MDHEN, CDR2 SYDVKM. This CDR3 is built from 11 residues. CDR3 in DNA: TGTGCCAGCAGTCTTGGACAAGGCTACACCTTC. It yields the protein CASSLGQGYTF.

There are many counts of this clonotype. V is TRBV4-2 and J is TRBJ2-7; D might be TRBD2 (5 bases). The germline gives CDR1 LGHNA, CDR2 YNFKEQ. V gave up 4 bases and J gave up 7 bases, with 14 bases separating them. The CDR3 spans 13 residues. The CDR3 bases are TGTGCCAGCAGCCCGGACGGGAATAGGGAGCAGTACTTC. Its protein is CASSPDGNREQYF.

At least ten counts were recorded for this clonotype. This chain links TRBV28 with TRBJ2-7, with 7 bases that match TRBD1. Germline CDR1 reads MDHEN; CDR2 reads SYDVKM. The CDR3 spans 14 residues. Trimming at V came to 6 bases and at J to 1 base, leaving 6 bases not matched to a gene. The CDR3 sequence: CASRDRDSSYEQYF. The CDR3 nucleotides are TGTGCCAGCAGAGACCGGGACAGTTCCTACGAGCAGTACTTC.

This chain uses TRBV29-1 with TRBJ2-5; 10 bases map to TRBD2. The CDR3 sequence is 17 residues long. Looked up from germline, CDR1 is SQVTM and CDR2 is ANQGSEA. Losses at the gene ends were 0 bases for V and 4 bases for J; bases not matched to a gene: 11. CDR3 coding DNA: TGCAGCGTTGAAGATCCACTAGCGGGAAGGGTTCTAGAGACCCAGTACTTC. It yields the protein CSVEDPLAGRVLETQYF.

The genes are TRBV12-3 or TRBV12-4 and TRBJ2-5; 10 positions match TRBD1. V shed 4 bases and J 5 bases; nucleotides not matched to a gene: 10. The CDR3 length is 16 residues. The DNA for the CDR3 is TGTGCCAGCAGTTCTACCCACCCGGGACAGGGGGAGACCCAGTACTTC. Translating gives CASSSTHPGQGETQYF.

This clonotype came up many times. This rearrangement joins TRBV30 to TRBJ2-7; either TRBD1 or TRBD2 may supply D (6 bases each). Germline V gene data show CDR1 as GTSNPN and CDR2 as SVGIG (reference sequence). The CDR3 is made up of 12 amino acids. Trimming took 0 bases from V and 6 from J, leaving 9 bases between them. The CDR3 nucleotides read TGTGCCTGGAGTGTAGGAGGGGGCGAGCAGTACTTC. It encodes CAWSVGGGEQYF.

This clonotype showed up many times. The rearrangement uses TRBV5-1 and TRBJ1-1; 9 nucleotides match TRBD1. Germline CDR1 and CDR2: SGHRS and YFSETQ. CDR3 length equals 16 residues. V lost 4 bases and J lost 1; bases outside the gene matches: 8. The CDR3 DNA reads as TGCGCCAGCAGCCCTGGGACAGGGTGGGGGAACACTGAAGCTTTCTTT. It codes for CASSPGTGWGNTEAFF. Combining the CDR3 with reference TRBV5-1 and TRBJ1-1 gives the whole variable domain KAGVTQTPRYLIKTRGQQVTLSCSPISGHRSVSWYQQTPGQGLQFLFEYFSETQRNKGNFPGRFSGRQFSNSRSEMNVSTLELGDSALYLCASSPGTGWGNTEAFFGQGTRLTVV.

This clonotype occurred a few times. The chain carries TRBV20-1 and TRBJ2-5, with 10 nucleotides matching TRBD2. With V trimmed by 7 bases and J by 5 bases, 1 base remained unmatched. Germline CDR1 and CDR2: DFQATT and SNEGSKA (reference sequence). CDR3 length equals 11 residues. The CDR3 sequence is CSGTSGETQYF. The CDR3 DNA reads TGCAGTGGGACTAGCGGCGAGACCCAGTACTTC.

This clonotype was counted at least ten times. The chain employs TRBV6-5 and TRBJ2-5; 12 positions match TRBD2. The CDR3 spans 16 residues. With V trimmed by 2 bases and J by 7 bases, 8 bases remained unmatched. Looked up from germline, CDR1 is MNHEY and CDR2 is SVGAGI. The DNA of the CDR3 is TGTGCCAGCAGTTACATCCTAGCGGGAGGGCCGGGGACCCAGTACTTC. Translating it yields CASSYILAGGPGTQYF.

CDR3 DNA sequence: TGTGCCAGTCGGACCACCGAGCAGTACTTC. Translated, it gives CASRTTEQYF. The chain combines TRBV2 with TRBJ2-7; D remains unclear. The V and J ends lost 9 bases and 6 bases respectively, with 9 bases between them. The germline gives CDR1 SNHLY, CDR2 FYNNEI. The CDR3 contains 10 residues.

This clonotype showed up many times. The chain recombines TRBV15 with TRBJ2-5; the match to TRBD1 covers 7 bases. Trimming took 5 bases from V and 3 from J; bases not matched to a gene: 9. The CDR3 has 15 residues. The V gene's germline CDR1 is LNHNV and CDR2 YYDKDF (reference sequence). The CDR3 loop reads CATSFSRGREETQYF. Written as DNA, the CDR3 is TGTGCCACCAGCTTTTCAAGGGGGCGCGAAGAGACCCAGTACTTC.

J is TRBJ1-2 and V is TRBV7-2, with a possible D match to TRBD1 (5 bases). Trimming took off 6 bases at V and 7 bases at J, with 12 bases between the two ends. This CDR3 is 12 amino acids long. CDR1 SGHTA and CDR2 FQGNSA come from the germline V gene. The CDR3 DNA reads TGTGCCAGCAGTGGCAGGGAGGGTGGCTACACCTTC. Translated, it gives CASSGREGGYTF.

This clonotype has a count of ten or more. The chain couples TRBV5-1 to TRBJ2-7; TRBD2 agrees at 9 bases. The trim removed 5 bases at V and 7 bases at J, leaving 4 bases unmatched. The CDR3 is 12 residues long. CDR1 is SGHRS, CDR2 YFSETQ, per germline. The CDR3 coding sequence is TGCGCCAGCAGGTCTAGCGGGAATGAGCAGTACTTC. It specifies CASRSSGNEQYF.